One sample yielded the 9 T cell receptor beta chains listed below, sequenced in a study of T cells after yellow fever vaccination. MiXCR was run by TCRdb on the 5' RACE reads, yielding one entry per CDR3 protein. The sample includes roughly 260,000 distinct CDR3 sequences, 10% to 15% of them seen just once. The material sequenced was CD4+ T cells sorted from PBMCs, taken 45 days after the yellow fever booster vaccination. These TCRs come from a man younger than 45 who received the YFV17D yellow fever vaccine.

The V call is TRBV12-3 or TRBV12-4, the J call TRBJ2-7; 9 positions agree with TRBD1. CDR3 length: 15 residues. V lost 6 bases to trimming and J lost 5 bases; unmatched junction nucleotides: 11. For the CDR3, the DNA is TGTGCCAGCAGACCTACCGGGACAGGGAGGGACGAGCAGTACTTC. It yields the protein CASRPTGTGRDEQYF.

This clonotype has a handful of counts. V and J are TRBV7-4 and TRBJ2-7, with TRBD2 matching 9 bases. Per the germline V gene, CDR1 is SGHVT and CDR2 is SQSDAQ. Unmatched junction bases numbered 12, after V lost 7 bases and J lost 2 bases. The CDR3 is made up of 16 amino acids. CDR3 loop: CASTHGGLATAYEQYF. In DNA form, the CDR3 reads TGTGCCAGCACCCACGGGGGACTAGCTACCGCCTACGAGCAGTACTTC.

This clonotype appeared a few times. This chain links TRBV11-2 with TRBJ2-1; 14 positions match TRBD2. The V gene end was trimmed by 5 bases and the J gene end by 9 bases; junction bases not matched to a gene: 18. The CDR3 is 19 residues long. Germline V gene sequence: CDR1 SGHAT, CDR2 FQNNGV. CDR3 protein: CASSPPGGTSGSIWREQFF. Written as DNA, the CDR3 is TGTGCCAGCAGCCCTCCAGGGGGGACTAGCGGGAGCATTTGGCGTGAGCAGTTCTTC.

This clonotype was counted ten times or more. DNA for the CDR3: TGCGCCAGCAGCTGGGGAGAGGAAAGGATTTACAACAATGAGCAGTTCTTC. Amino acids: CASSWGEERIYNNEQFF. The chain couples TRBV5-1 to TRBJ2-1; D is possibly TRBD2 (5 bases). Per germline, CDR1 SGHRS and CDR2 YFSETQ. Trimming removed 3 bases from V and 5 bases from J, with 21 bases in between. The CDR3 consists of 17 residues.

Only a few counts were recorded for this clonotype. CDR3 loop: CASSGPDTDTQYF. The DNA for the CDR3 is TGCGCCAGCAGCGGCCCAGACACAGATACGCAGTATTTT. The J gene is TRBJ2-3, the V gene TRBV5-1; no definite D call. Germline loops: CDR1 SGHRS, CDR2 YFSETQ. V lost 4 bases and J 2 bases, leaving 8 bases between the germline ends. CDR3 size: 13 residues.

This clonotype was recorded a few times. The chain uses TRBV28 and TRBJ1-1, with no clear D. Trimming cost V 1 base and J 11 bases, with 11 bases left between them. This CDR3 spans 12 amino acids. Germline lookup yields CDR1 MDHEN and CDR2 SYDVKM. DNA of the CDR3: TGTGCCAGCAGTTTATTTCGCTGGGCCGCTTTCTTT. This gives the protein CASSLFRWAAFF.

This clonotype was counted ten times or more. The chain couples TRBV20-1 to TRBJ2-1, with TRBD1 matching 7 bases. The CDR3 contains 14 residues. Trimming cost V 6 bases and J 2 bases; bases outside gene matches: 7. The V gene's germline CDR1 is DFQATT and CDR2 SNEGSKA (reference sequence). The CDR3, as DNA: TGCAGTGCCGCGAGAGGGGGCACCTACAATGAGCAGTTCTTC. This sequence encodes CSAARGGTYNEQFF.

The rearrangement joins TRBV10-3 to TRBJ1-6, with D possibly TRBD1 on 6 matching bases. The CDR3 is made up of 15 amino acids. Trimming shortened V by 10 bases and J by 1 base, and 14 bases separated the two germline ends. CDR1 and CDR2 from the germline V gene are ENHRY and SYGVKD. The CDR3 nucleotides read TGTGCCACAGCAACAGGGCAGTCCTATAATTCACCCCTCCACTTT. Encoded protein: CATATGQSYNSPLHF.

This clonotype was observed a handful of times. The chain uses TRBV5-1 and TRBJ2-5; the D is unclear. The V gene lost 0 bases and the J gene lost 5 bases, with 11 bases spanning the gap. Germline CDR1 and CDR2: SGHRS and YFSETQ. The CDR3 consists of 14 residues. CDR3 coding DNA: TGCGCCAGCAGCTTGGGTGCTAGTTTGGAGACCCAGTACTTC. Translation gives CASSLGASLETQYF.